This T cell receptor (beta chain) was retrieved from a study of metastatic and nonmetastatic thyroid tumors. Overall study: Repertoire data that came from the blood and tumor or nodule tissue of malignant and benign thyroid patients were compared.

Study-level findings and limits: Compared with benign nodules, malignant thyroid tumors were reported to have significantly higher TCR beta diversity in both blood and tumor.

Among the patients, none had received any treatment before thyroid surgery. The CDR3 totals 13 residues. The V and J ends lost 7 bases and 3 bases respectively, with 13 bases between them. Germline V gene data show CDR1 as MNHNS and CDR2 as SASEGT. Per the authors' pipeline: A papillary thyroid cancer distant-metastasis classifier was built from CDR3 differences across clinicopathological groups. TCRdb called clones again from the PCR reads with MiXCR. These V and J calls originate from TCRdb's pipeline instead of the authors' own analysis. The sample yields 26,000 or so clones, roughly 17% seen once. This clone was seen more than once but under ten times. What it binds is not known.

The source of this sequence is a female donor with papillary thyroid cancer or a benign thyroid nodule (not recorded which). Some clones in this sample may be carry-over from other donors' samples. The sample was blood. This chain links TRBV6-1 with TRBJ2-7; no clear D. The DNA of the CDR3 is TGTGCCAGCACCCCTGGCCTGTACTACGAGCAGTACTTC. Translation: CASTPGLYYEQYF.